This T cell receptor beta chain was recorded in a study of cytomegalovirus exposure and HLA in healthy donors. About the research overall: A prior study identified 120 million or so unique TCR beta sequences from about 180 million T cells. Study-wide findings and caveats: Association of a missense DCLRE1C variant with TCR beta V- and J-gene trimming was reported in a later analysis. The productive fraction for most TCR beta V segments was about 87% or about 30% in an earlier analysis.

As regards this clone: The antigen remains unidentified.

These donors, healthy bone marrow donors, were studied. CDR3 length: 16 residues. Germline V CDR1 and CDR2: SGHVS, FQNEAQ. V was pared by 5 bases and J by 5 bases, with 9 bases of the junction left unmatched. Primers included in the PCR were 60 Vbeta and 13 Jbeta primers. Assay used: immunoSEQ multiplex PCR; TCRdb lists only in-frame clones, some missing. This table holds some 140,000 clones, around 74% found once. Sequencing was carried out using PBMCs. This chain connects TRBV7-8 to TRBJ2-2; the match to TRBD1 covers 9 bases. The source of this sequence is a man younger than 30 in good health and CMV-seronegative. CDR3 sequence reads: CASSSWDREKTGELFF. CDR3 nucleotide sequence: TGTGCCAGCAGCAGTTGGGACAGGGAGAAAACCGGGGAGCTGTTTTTT.